The sequence of this T cell receptor (beta chain) was determined in a study of control samples from healthy donors and cancer patients (TCRdb year 2020). The junction shows trimming of 3 bases on V and 9 bases on J, plus 18 bases between the germline ends. The CDR3 covers 14 residues, taking in both the cysteine and the phenylalanine. Kept here is only the CDR3 DNA, which spans 42 bases and is read in frame from base 1. The germline V gene (reference sequence) gives CDR1 as WNHNN and CDR2 as SYGVQD. The method was the immunoSEQ multiplex PCR assay. TCRdb carries this immuneACCESS record with in-frame sequences only. Its versions omit some clonotypes, under half of them owing to an unresolved V gene in the studies checked, with the rest unexplained. The table of this sample itemizes approximately 190,000 clones. Of the sample, around 2% falls within the top ten clones. Points on this clone: The antigen this receptor binds is unknown.

The sequenced sample consisted of blood. This sequence uses TRBV10-1 and TRBJ2-7; a weak D assignment points to TRBD2 (6 bases agree). This clonotype was sampled from a woman younger than 45 in good health. The CDR3 region: CASSDPPGRGVQYF. The nucleotide sequence reads TGCGCCAGCAGTGACCCACCCGGGAGAGGGGTGCAGTACTTC.